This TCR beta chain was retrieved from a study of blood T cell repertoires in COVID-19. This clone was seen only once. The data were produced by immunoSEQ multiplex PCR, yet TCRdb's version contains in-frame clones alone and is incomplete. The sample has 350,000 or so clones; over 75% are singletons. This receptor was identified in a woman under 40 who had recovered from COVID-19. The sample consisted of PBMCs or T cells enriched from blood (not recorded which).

CDR3 coding DNA: TGTGCCAGTAGTATAGGGGGCACCCTCTCAGGCGAGCAGTACTTC. Translation gives CASSIGGTLSGEQYF. This chain links TRBV19 with TRBJ2-7; D is perhaps TRBD1 (5 bases). The germline V gene has CDR1 LNHDA and CDR2 SQIVND (reference sequence). CDR3 length equals 15 residues. V lost 1 base and J lost 6, with 16 bases in between.